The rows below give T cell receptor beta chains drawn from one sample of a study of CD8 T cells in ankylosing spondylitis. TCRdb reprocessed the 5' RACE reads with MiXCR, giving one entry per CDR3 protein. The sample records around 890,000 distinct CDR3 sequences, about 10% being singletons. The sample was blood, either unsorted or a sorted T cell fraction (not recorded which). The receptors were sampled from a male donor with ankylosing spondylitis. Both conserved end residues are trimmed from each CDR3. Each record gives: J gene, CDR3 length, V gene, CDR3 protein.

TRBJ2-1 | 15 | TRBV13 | ASSLGIASSSYNEQF
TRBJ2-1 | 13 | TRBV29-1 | SGLDFPSSYNEQF
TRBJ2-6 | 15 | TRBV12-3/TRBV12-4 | TCSRGQGDSGANVLT
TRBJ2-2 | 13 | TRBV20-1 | SAGGQGKDTGELF
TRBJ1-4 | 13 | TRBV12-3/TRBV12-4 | ASSFRTGIGEKLF
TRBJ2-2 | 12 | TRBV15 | ATRGHFNTGELF
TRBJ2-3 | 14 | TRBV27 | ASSSLSGGERDTQY
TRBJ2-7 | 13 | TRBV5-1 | ASSFFGTADDEQY
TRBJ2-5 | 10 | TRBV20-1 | SAPSLSETQY
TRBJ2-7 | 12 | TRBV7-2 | ASSPTSQPYEQY
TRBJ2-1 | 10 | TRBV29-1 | SVRERGYEQF
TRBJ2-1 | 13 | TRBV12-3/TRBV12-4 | VSRSRGRGWNEQF
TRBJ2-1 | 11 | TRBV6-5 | ASSYSGTGRKF
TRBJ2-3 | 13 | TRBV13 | ATSLVGPATDTQY
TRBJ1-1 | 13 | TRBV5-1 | ASREGYEGNTEAF
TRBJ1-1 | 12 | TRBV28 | ASSPPDRNTEAF
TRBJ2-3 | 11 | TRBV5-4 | ASSFLGEDTQY
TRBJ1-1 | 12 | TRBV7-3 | ASSDTGVWTEAF
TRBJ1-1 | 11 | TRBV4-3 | ASSRGFDTEAF
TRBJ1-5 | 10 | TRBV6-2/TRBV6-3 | ASRPPHQPQH
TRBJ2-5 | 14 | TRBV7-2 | ASSLVVSTYQETQY
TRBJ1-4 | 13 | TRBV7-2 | ASSLGTLGNEKLF
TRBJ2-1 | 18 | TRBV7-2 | ASSFSGGDREGRIYNEQF
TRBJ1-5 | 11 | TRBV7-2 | ASSLMSNQPQH
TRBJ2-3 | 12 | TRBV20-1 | SARSGVGTDTQY
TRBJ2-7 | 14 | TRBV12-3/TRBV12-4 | ASSSLEDRKAYEQY
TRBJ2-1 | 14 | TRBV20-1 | SAVSGGAWRYNEQF
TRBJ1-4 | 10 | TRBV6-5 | ATLGGGEKLF
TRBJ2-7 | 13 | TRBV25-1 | ASRSGTGDRYEQY
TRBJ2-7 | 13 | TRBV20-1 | SASPLAGRSYEQY
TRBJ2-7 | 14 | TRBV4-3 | ASSPYFGGEAYEQY
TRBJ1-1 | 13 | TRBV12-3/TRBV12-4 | ASSLSRVSNTEAF
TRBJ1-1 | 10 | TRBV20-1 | SGYQGAKGAF
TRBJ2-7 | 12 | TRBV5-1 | ASRFPGRPYEQY
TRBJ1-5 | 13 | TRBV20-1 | SALLSTGFGQPQH
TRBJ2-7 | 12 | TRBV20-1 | SARFAGGTYEQY
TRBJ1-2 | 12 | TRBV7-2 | ASSFPGEDYGYT
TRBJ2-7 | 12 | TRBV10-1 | ASSEGTGGYEQY
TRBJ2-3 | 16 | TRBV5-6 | ASTLTGTSGDGTDTQY
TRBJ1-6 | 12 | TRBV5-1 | ASSWTGENSPLH
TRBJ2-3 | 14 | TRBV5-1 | ASSLGGIMATDTQY
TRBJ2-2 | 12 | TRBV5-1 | ASSLVGSTGELF
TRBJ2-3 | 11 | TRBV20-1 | SEGTSGTDTQY
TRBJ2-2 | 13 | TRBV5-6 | ASSAWDGTTGELF
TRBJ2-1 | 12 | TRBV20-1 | SAYSGSSYNEQF
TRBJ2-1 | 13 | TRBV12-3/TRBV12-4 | ASSSWESSYNEQF
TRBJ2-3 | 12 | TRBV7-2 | ASSLVEWSDTQY